The 3 T cell receptor beta chains given below trace back to one sample, sequenced in a study of blood T cell repertoires in COVID-19. Method: immunoSEQ multiplex PCR; TCRdb's copy keeps in-frame clones and lacks some. The sample lists 400,000 or so clones, around 91% occurring once. The specimen was PBMCs or T cells enriched from blood (not recorded which). The origin of the receptors is a man aged 18 to 35 who had recovered from COVID-19.

The chain joins TRBV5-4 to TRBJ2-3; D remains unclear. There are 13 residues in the CDR3. Trimming took off 2 bases at V and 4 bases at J, with 8 bases between the two ends. Germline V gene lookup returns CDR1 SGHNT and CDR2 YYREEE (reference sequence). CDR3 bases: TGTGCCAGCAGCTTTTACACATCAGATACGCAGTATTTT. This codes for CASSFYTSDTQYF.

This clone was counted once. The chain carries TRBV28 and TRBJ2-1, with 8 bases fitting TRBD2. Germline trimming cut 3 bases from V and 5 bases from J; bases unmatched to any gene: 6. The CDR3 extends over 15 amino acids. Germline lookup yields CDR1 MDHEN and CDR2 SYDVKM. For the CDR3, the DNA is TGTGCCAGCAGTTTTTGGCGGGAGGCTAACAATGAGCAGTTCTTC. Amino acids: CASSFWREANNEQFF.

This chain uses TRBV30 with TRBJ1-1, with a weak D call TRBD1 (5 bases). The CDR3 totals 11 residues. Germline V lookup: CDR1 GTSNPN, CDR2 SVGIG (reference sequence). The V end lost 3 bases, the J end lost 8 bases, and 10 bases lay between the germline ends. The chain's CDR3 is CAWSVGGEAFF. CDR3 in DNA: TGTGCCTGGAGCGTGGGGGGGGAAGCTTTCTTT.